The rows below give T cell receptor beta chains drawn from one sample of a study of T cells in Graves' hyperthyroidism and ophthalmopathy. TCRdb ran MiXCR on the multiplex PCR reads and lists one entry per CDR3 protein. In the table there are more than 500,000 distinct CDR3 sequences, about 15% of which are singletons. Sequencing was carried out using blood. These receptors all stem from a woman aged 40 to 49 with Graves' ophthalmopathy. The CDR3 runs from the conserved cysteine through the conserved F or W. D genes are given only for firm matches. Some rows have no size entry. The others give once, few or many, or a class for an expanded clone.

v_gene	abundance	d_gene	j_gene	len	CDR3aa	CDR3nt
TRBV18	-	TRBD1	TRBJ1-1	15	CATRLGTGVNTEAFF	TGTGCCACCCGGCTCGGGACAGGGGTGAACACTGAAGCTTTCTTT
TRBV29-1	-	-	TRBJ2-3	15	CSVEPASTTKDTQYF	TGCAGCGTTGAACCGGCCTCCACCACCAAAGATACGCAGTATTTT
TRBV28	many	-	TRBJ1-2	13	CASSEGRNYGYTF	TGTGCCAGCAGTGAGGGGCGAAACTATGGCTACACCTTC
TRBV29-1	many	TRBD1	TRBJ2-5	13	CSVAGQGGETQYF	TGCAGCGTCGCAGGACAGGGCGGGGAGACCCAGTACTTC
TRBV12-3/TRBV12-4	many	-	TRBJ2-7	15	CASSFGRGAPYEQYF	TGTGCCAGCAGTTTCGGACGGGGGGCCCCCTACGAGCAGTACTTC
TRBV12-3/TRBV12-4	-	TRBD1	TRBJ1-6	14	CASSLRGDSSPLHF	TGTGCCAGCAGTTTACGAGGGGACAGCTCACCCCTCCACTTT
TRBV2	many	TRBD1	TRBJ1-5	13	CASSEGGQGSQHF	TGTGCCAGCAGTGAAGGAGGACAGGGCTCCCAGCATTTT
TRBV11-2	many	TRBD2	TRBJ2-7	17	CASSPKGLVKPFYEQYF	TGTGCCAGCAGCCCGAAGGGACTAGTCAAACCTTTTTACGAGCAGTACTTC
TRBV7-9	many	TRBD1	TRBJ2-4	16	CASSQGQGLAKNIQYF	TGTGCCAGCAGCCAGGGACAGGGGCTAGCCAAAAACATTCAGTACTTC
TRBV11-1	many	-	TRBJ1-1	13	CASSPGTATEAFF	TGTGCCAGCAGCCCCGGGACGGCCACTGAAGCTTTCTTT
TRBV20-1	many	TRBD1	TRBJ1-2	14	CSAAPTGGERGYTF	TGCAGTGCTGCCCCTACAGGGGGCGAACGAGGCTACACCTTC
TRBV29-1	many	-	TRBJ2-2	11	CSVRYTGELFF	TGCAGCGTTCGGTACACCGGGGAGCTGTTTTTT
TRBV27	many	-	TRBJ2-5	13	CASSRVHQETQYF	TGTGCCAGCAGCAGGGTTCACCAAGAGACCCAGTACTTC
TRBV28	-	-	TRBJ2-5	15	CASRHGGQFQETQYF	TGTGCCAGCAGGCACGGTGGACAGTTCCAAGAGACCCAGTACTTC
TRBV7-2	-	-	TRBJ2-7	15	CASSLVFGRNYEQYF	TGTGCCAGCAGCTTAGTTTTCGGACGGAACTACGAGCAGTACTTC
TRBV4-3	many	-	TRBJ2-7	14	CASSQDRQGNEQYF	TGCGCCAGCAGCCAAGATCGGCAGGGGAACGAGCAGTACTTC
TRBV6-5	many	-	TRBJ2-7	13	CASSYQGHYEQYF	TGTGCCAGCAGTTACCAGGGGCACTACGAGCAGTACTTC
TRBV11-1	many	-	TRBJ2-7	12	CASSLHPPEQYF	TGTGCCAGCAGCCTCCACCCTCCCGAGCAGTACTTC
TRBV24-1	many	-	TRBJ2-5	15	CATSDYPTYQETQYF	TGTGCCACCAGTGATTACCCAACTTACCAAGAGACCCAGTACTTC
TRBV30	-	-	TRBJ1-1	12	CAWSVAYSEAFF	TGTGCCTGGAGTGTAGCTTACAGTGAAGCTTTCTTT
TRBV6-2/TRBV6-3	many	-	TRBJ2-2	14	CATWTTSHTGELFF	TGTGCCACCTGGACTACCTCACATACCGGGGAGCTGTTTTTT
TRBV27	-	-	TRBJ2-2	17	CASSLDGGASRVGELFF	TGTGCCAGCAGTTTGGATGGGGGAGCTAGTCGGGTCGGGGAGCTGTTTTTT
TRBV28	many	-	TRBJ2-7	15	CASSLSRQGLYEQYF	TGTGCCAGCAGTTTATCACGGCAGGGGCTCTACGAGCAGTACTTC
TRBV19	many	TRBD2	TRBJ2-5	16	CASMGGRTSAEETQYF	TGTGCCAGTATGGGGGGGAGGACTAGCGCGGAGGAGACCCAGTACTTC
TRBV11-2	-	-	TRBJ1-6	17	CASSLLSGTRNNSPLHF	TGTGCCAGCAGCTTATTGTCCGGGACACGAAATAATTCACCCCTCCACTTT
TRBV6-9	few	TRBD2	TRBJ2-7	13	CASSPGTSVEQYF	TGCGCCAGCAGCCCCGGGACTAGTGTCGAGCAGTACTTC
TRBV24-1	-	-	TRBJ2-7	12	CATSDFLGGQYF	TGTGCCACCAGTGATTTTTTGGGAGGGCAGTACTTC
TRBV7-9	many	-	TRBJ2-2	13	CASSFLGTGELFF	TGTGCCAGCAGCTTCCTCGGGACCGGGGAGCTGTTTTTT
TRBV28	-	-	TRBJ1-1	13	CASSLASKTEAFF	TGTGCCAGCAGTTTAGCGTCCAAAACTGAAGCTTTCTTT
TRBV7-2	-	-	TRBJ1-2	15	CASSSLGSANYGYTF	TGTGCCAGCAGCTCCCTGGGCAGTGCCAACTATGGCTACACCTTC
TRBV7-9	many	-	TRBJ2-7	11	CASSPYYEQYF	TGTGCCAGCAGCCCTTACTACGAGCAGTACTTC
TRBV5-1	-	-	TRBJ2-5	15	CASSLQGRDGETQYF	TGCGCCAGCAGCTTGCAGGGCCGGGATGGGGAGACCCAGTACTTC
TRBV12-3/TRBV12-4	many	-	TRBJ1-5	16	CASSPPPNRVYQPQHF	TGTGCCAGCAGTCCCCCACCTAACAGGGTCTATCAGCCCCAGCATTTT
TRBV9	-	-	TRBJ2-5	13	CASSVEWGKTQYF	TGTGCCAGCAGCGTAGAATGGGGGAAGACCCAGTACTTC
TRBV20-1	few	TRBD1	TRBJ2-2	15	CSARETGANTGELFF	TGCAGTGCTAGAGAGACAGGGGCAAACACCGGGGAGCTGTTTTTT
TRBV6-2/TRBV6-3	-	-	TRBJ2-5	15	CASSPAQGGPETQYF	TGCGCCAGCAGCCCCGCCCAGGGGGGGCCAGAGACCCAGTACTTC
TRBV6-1	many	-	TRBJ1-5	15	CASSIPRDSNQPQHF	TGTGCCAGCAGTATTCCCCGGGATAGCAATCAGCCCCAGCATTTT
TRBV7-9	many	-	TRBJ2-6	17	CASSLEGTYSGANVLTF	TGTGCCAGCAGCTTAGAGGGGACGTACTCTGGGGCCAACGTCCTGACTTTC
TRBV20-1	many	TRBD1	TRBJ2-7	14	CSATGQGASYEQYF	TGCAGTGCTACGGGACAGGGGGCCTCCTACGAGCAGTACTTC
TRBV6-1	-	TRBD2	TRBJ2-5	15	CASSRSSGGQETQYF	TGTGCCAGCAGTAGATCAAGCGGGGGGCAAGAGACCCAGTACTTC
TRBV27	-	-	TRBJ1-5	15	CASSLNGGLSQPQHF	TGTGCCAGCAGTCTTAACGGGGGTTTGAGTCAGCCCCAGCATTTT